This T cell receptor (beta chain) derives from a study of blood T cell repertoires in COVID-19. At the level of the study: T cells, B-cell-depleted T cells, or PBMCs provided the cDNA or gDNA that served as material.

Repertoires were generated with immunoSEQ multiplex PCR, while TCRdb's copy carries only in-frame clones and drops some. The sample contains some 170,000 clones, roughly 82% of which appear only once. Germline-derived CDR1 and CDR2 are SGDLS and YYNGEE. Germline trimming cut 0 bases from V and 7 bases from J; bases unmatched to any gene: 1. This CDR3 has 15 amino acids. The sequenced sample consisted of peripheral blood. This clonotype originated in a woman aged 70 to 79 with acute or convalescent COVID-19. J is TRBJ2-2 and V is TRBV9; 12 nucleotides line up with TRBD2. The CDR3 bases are TGTGCCAGCAGCGTAGGGGGACTAGCGGGCGGGGAGCTGTTTTTT. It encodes CASSVGGLAGGELFF. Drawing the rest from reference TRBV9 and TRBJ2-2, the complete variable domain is DSGVTQTPKHLITATGQRVTLRCSPRSGDLSVYWYQQSLDQGLQFLIQYYNGEERAKGNILERFSAQQFPDLHSELNLSSLELGDSALYFCASSVGGLAGGELFFGEGSRLTVL.